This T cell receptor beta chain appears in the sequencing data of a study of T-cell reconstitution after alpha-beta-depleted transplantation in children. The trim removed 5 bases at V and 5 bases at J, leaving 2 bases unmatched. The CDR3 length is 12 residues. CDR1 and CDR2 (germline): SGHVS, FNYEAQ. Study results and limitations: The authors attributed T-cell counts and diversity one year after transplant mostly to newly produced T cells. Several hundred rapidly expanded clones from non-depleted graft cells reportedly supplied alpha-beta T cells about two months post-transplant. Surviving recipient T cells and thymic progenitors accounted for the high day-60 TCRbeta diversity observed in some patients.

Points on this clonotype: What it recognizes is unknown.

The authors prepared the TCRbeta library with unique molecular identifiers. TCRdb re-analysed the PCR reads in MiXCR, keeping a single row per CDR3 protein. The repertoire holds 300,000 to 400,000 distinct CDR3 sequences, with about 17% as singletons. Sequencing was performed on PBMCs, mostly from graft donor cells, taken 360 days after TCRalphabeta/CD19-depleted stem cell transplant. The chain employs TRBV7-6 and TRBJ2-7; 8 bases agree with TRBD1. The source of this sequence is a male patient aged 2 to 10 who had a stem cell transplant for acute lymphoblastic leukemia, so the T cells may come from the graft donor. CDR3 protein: CASSKTGDEQYF. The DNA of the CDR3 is TGTGCCAGCAGCAAGACAGGGGACGAGCAGTACTTC.